The following is a T cell receptor (beta chain) sequence with its context. Its antigen is currently unknown. The record originates from a study of shared clonotypes between healthy human individuals. The CDR3 has 17 residues. The trim removed 4 bases at V and 6 bases at J, leaving 13 bases unmatched. Germline V gives CDR1 SGHTA, CDR2 FQGNSA. Assay execution proceeded at the deep level. Only in-frame clones appear in the TCRdb table, and some are missing; sequencing was by immunoSEQ multiplex PCR. The table records millions of clones, around 90% of them present only once. Study-wide results and limits: The study generally estimated greater richness for naive than memory subsets. Exclusively blood specimens were collected; tissue repertoires likely differ.

The TCR was taken from a man aged 18 to 30 in good health. V usage is TRBV7-2 and J usage is TRBJ2-7; 12 bases line up with TRBD2. The sample consisted of naive CD4+ T cells sorted from blood. Sample subset: CD45RA+ positively selected. This chain's CDR3 is CASSSRPLTSGGGEQYF. Written as DNA, the CDR3 is TGTGCCAGCAGCTCCCGCCCACTGACTAGCGGGGGTGGCGAGCAGTACTTC.